The 7 T cell receptor beta chains listed next were all sequenced from one sample in a study of CD8 T cells in Susac syndrome. When the RNA was reverse transcribed, random hexamers were used with an input of roughly 0.45 to 1 ug. TCRdb recomputed calls from the immunoSEQ multiplex PCR reads with MiXCR, one row per CDR3 protein. The sample lists 100,000 to 150,000 distinct CDR3 sequences; around 96% were seen once. Sample: CD8+ T cells from PBMCs. The receptors stem from a human donor with Susac syndrome.

The chain recombines TRBV30 with TRBJ2-5; D remains ambiguous. There are 14 residues in the CDR3. Per germline, CDR1 GTSNPN and CDR2 SVGIG (reference sequence). The V end lost 0 bases, the J end lost 4 bases, and 12 bases lay between the germline ends. The CDR3 nucleotides are TGTGCCTGGAGTGTATTAGGTTTTGGAGAGACCCAGTACTTC. It translates to CAWSVLGFGETQYF.

This clonotype has just one count. This sequence joins TRBV30 and TRBJ1-1; no clear D. CDR3 length equals 13 residues. Germline-derived CDR1 and CDR2 are GTSNPN and SVGIG (reference sequence). Trimming pared 2 bases from V and 8 bases from J, leaving 15 bases between. As DNA, the CDR3 is TGTGCCTGGAGTCCTCAAGACGGGGTCGAAGCTTTCTTT. Its translation: CAWSPQDGVEAFF.

J is TRBJ1-6 and V is TRBV20-1; no clear D. Germline values: CDR1 DFQATT, CDR2 SNEGSKA (reference sequence). V gave up 1 base and J gave up 14 bases, with 12 bases separating them. The CDR3 spans 12 residues. CDR3 region: CSARVQELSLHF. The CDR3 DNA reads TGCAGTGCTAGAGTCCAGGAATTGTCCCTCCACTTT.

V and J are TRBV12-3 or TRBV12-4 and TRBJ1-2; TRBD1 might be the D (5 bases). CDR3 length: 11 residues. The V gene lost 3 bases and the J gene lost 13 bases, with 12 bases spanning the gap. CDR3 in amino acids: CASSLGPRCTF. The CDR3 region has the DNA TGTGCCAGCAGTTTGGGGCCGCGTTGCACCTTC.

This sequence joins TRBV30 and TRBJ1-3; TRBD1 is a possible D gene (6 bases). CDR1 and CDR2 from the germline V gene are GTSNPN and SVGIG (reference sequence). V lost 4 bases and J 2 bases, leaving 12 bases between the germline ends. The CDR3 has 14 residues. The CDR3 DNA reads TGTGCCTGGACCAGCGGACAGACTGGAAACACCATATATTTT. Protein: CAWTSGQTGNTIYF.

This clonotype appeared a single time. This rearrangement joins TRBV12-3 or TRBV12-4 to TRBJ2-1, with TRBD2 identical over 12 bases. V shed 7 bases, J shed 4 bases, and the junction held 5 bases outside the gene matches. The CDR3 totals 15 residues. CDR3 DNA: TGTGCCAGCACCCTAGCGGGAGGGATTTACAATGAGCAGTTCTTC. It codes for CASTLAGGIYNEQFF.

The genes are TRBV27 and TRBJ2-5; D gene ambiguous. Germline V gene sequence: CDR1 MNHEY, CDR2 SMNVEV (reference sequence). The CDR3 runs 12 residues. Deletions cut 8 bases from V and 3 bases from J, with 10 bases between. As DNA, the CDR3 is TGTGCCAGCGGCTGGAATAAAGAGACCCAGTACTTC. Protein: CASGWNKETQYF.